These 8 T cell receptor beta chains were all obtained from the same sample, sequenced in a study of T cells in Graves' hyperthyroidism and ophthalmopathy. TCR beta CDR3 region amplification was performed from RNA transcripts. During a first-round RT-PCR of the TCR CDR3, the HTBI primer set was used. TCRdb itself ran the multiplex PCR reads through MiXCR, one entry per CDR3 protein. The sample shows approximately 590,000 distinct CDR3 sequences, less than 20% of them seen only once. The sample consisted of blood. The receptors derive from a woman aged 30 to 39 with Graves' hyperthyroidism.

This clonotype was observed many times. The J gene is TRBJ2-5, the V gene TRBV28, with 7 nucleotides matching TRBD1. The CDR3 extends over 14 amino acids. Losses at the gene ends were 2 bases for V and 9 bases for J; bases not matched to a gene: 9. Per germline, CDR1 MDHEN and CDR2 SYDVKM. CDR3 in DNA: TGTGCCAGCAGTTTAGCCGGGACAGCAGGGGCCCAGTACTTC. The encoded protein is CASSLAGTAGAQYF.

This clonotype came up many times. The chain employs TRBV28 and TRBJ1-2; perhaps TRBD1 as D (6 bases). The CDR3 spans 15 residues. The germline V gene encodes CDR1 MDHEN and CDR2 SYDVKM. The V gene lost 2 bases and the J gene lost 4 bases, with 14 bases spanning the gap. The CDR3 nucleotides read TGTGCCAGCAGTTTACAAAAAGTGACAGGCTATGGCTACACCTTC. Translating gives CASSLQKVTGYGYTF.

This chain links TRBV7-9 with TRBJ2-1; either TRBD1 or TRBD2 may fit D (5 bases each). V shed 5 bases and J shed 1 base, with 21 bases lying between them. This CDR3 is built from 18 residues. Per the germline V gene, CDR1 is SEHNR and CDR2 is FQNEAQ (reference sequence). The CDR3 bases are TGTGCCAGCAGCGGTACTCCGGGACCCCCAAGTTCCTACAATGAGCAGTTCTTC. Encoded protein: CASSGTPGPPSSYNEQFF. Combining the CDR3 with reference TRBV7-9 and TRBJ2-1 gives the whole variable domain DTGVSQNPRHKITKRGQNVTFRCDPISEHNRLYWYRQTLGQGPEFLTYFQNEAQLEKSRLLSDRFSAERPKGSFSTLEIQRTEQGDSAMYLCASSGTPGPPSSYNEQFFGPGTRLTVL.

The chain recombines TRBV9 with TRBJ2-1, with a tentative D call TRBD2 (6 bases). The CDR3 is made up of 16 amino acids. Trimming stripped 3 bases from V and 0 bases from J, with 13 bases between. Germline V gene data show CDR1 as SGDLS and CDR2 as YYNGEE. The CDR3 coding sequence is TGTGCCAGCAGCGGATTTAGCGGAAGCTCCTACAATGAGCAGTTCTTC. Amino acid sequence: CASSGFSGSSYNEQFF. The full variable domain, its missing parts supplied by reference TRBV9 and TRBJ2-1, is DSGVTQTPKHLITATGQRVTLRCSPRSGDLSVYWYQQSLDQGLQFLIQYYNGEERAKGNILERFSAQQFPDLHSELNLSSLELGDSALYFCASSGFSGSSYNEQFFGPGTRLTVL.

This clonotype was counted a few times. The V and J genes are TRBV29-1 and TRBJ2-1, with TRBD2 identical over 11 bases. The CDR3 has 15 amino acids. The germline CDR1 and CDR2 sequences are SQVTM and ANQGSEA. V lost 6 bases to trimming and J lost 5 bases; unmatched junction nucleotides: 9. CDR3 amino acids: CSVYAGTSGNNEQFF. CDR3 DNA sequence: TGCAGCGTATATGCTGGGACTAGCGGTAACAATGAGCAGTTCTTC.

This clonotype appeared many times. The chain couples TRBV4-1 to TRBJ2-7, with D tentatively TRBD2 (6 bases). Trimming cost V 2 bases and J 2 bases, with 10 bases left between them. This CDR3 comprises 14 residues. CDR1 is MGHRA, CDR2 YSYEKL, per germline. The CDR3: CASSQTGVTYEQYF. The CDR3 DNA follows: TGCGCCAGCAGCCAAACGGGAGTTACCTACGAGCAGTACTTC.

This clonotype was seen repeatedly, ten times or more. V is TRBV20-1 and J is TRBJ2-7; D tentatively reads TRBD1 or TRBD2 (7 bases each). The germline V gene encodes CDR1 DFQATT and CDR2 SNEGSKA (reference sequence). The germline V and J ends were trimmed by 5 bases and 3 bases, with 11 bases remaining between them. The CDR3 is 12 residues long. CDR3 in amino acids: CSAERDSYEQYF. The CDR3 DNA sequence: TGCAGTGCTGAGCGGGACAGCTACGAGCAGTACTTC.

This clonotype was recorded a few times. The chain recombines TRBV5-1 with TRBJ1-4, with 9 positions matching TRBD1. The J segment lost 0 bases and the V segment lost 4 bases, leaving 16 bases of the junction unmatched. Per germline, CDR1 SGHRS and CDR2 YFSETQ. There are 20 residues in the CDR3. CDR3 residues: CASSLETPGQGPTTNEKLFF. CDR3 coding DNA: TGCGCCAGCAGCCTGGAAACCCCGGGACAGGGACCGACAACTAATGAAAAACTGTTTTTT.